Following are 8 T cell receptor beta chains from one sample sequenced in a study of OX40 agonist ivuxolimab in advanced cancers. Sequenced by immunoSEQ multiplex PCR; TCRdb stores in-frame clones only, minus some. The sample yields about 11,000 clones, about 82% seen once. Sequenced here: CD4+ or CD8+ T cells sorted from blood, sampled in a trial of the OX40 agonist ivuxolimab. The receptors were gathered from an adult with an advanced solid tumor such as melanoma, head and neck, liver or kidney cancer.

This clone was seen more than once but under ten times. An end of the junction differs from the germline gene, which may be a read error. This rearrangement joins TRBV9 to TRBJ2-1; D tentatively fits TRBD1 or TRBD2 (5 bases each). The CDR3 covers 12 residues. Germline loops: CDR1 SGDLS, CDR2 YYNGEE. CDR3 protein: CASSVMGEILIF. The DNA of the CDR3 is TGTGCCAGCAGCGTAATGGGGGAGATCTTGATCTTC.

For the CDR3, the DNA is TGTGCCAGCAGTTACTTGACAGGGTCTCCTGAAGCTTTCTTT. Encoded protein: CASSYLTGSPEAFF. The V call is TRBV6-5, the J call TRBJ1-1; 7 nucleotides match TRBD1. Per germline, CDR1 MNHEY and CDR2 SVGAGI. Unmatched junction bases numbered 5, after V lost 1 base and J lost 6 bases. This CDR3 is 14 amino acids long.

V usage is TRBV19 and J usage is TRBJ2-2; D call uncertain. Trimming took 11 bases from V and 2 from J, leaving 12 bases between them. The V gene's germline CDR1 is LNHDA and CDR2 SQIVND (reference sequence). The CDR3 covers 13 residues. The CDR3 DNA is TGTGCCTCCAGACTCCCCAACACCGGGGAGCTGTTTTTT. This codes for CASRLPNTGELFF.

This clone came up once. This chain uses TRBV28 with TRBJ2-3; TRBD1 matches at 8 bases. The germline V gene encodes CDR1 MDHEN and CDR2 SYDVKM. The CDR3 runs 13 residues. V shed 11 bases and J 0 bases; nucleotides not matched to a gene: 4. The CDR3 region has the DNA TGTGCCTACAGGGGGAAAAGCACAGATACGCAGTATTTT. The encoded protein is CAYRGKSTDTQYF.

This chain links TRBV4-1 with TRBJ2-1; the D gene is possibly TRBD2 (5 bases). The CDR3 extends over 13 amino acids. The V end lost 0 bases, the J end lost 8 bases, and 8 bases lay between the germline ends. Germline values: CDR1 MGHRA, CDR2 YSYEKL. The CDR3 spells CASSQDRGDEQFF. The CDR3 DNA sequence: TGCGCCAGCAGCCAAGACCGGGGTGATGAGCAGTTCTTC.

This clone was picked up a small number of times. For the CDR3, the DNA is TGTGCCCAAGACCGGGACAGGGAGCAAGAGACCCAGTACTTC. Translated: CAQDRDREQETQYF. The chain is built from TRBV19 and TRBJ2-5, with 9 bases aligning to TRBD1. The CDR3 sequence is 14 residues long. The germline V gene encodes CDR1 LNHDA and CDR2 SQIVND (reference sequence). V was pared by 11 bases and J by 2 bases, with 9 bases of the junction left unmatched.

The chain has TRBV19 and TRBJ2-7; TRBD2 agrees at 10 bases. CDR1 LNHDA and CDR2 SQIVND come from the germline V gene (reference sequence). This CDR3 has 15 amino acids. V shed 5 bases and J 2 bases; nucleotides not matched to a gene: 6. In DNA form, the CDR3 reads TGTGCCAGTAGTTTGGGGACTAGCGTTACCTACGAGCAGTACTTC. This encodes CASSLGTSVTYEQYF.

J is TRBJ1-5 and V is TRBV18; D gene ambiguous. Trimming stripped 4 bases from V and 0 bases from J, with 16 bases between. Germline V gives CDR1 KGHSH, CDR2 LQKENI. The CDR3 totals 17 residues. The CDR3 coding sequence is TGTGCCAGCTCACGAGGCAACTACCCCTATAGCAATCAGCCCCAGCATTTT. Protein product: CASSRGNYPYSNQPQHF.